The rows below give T cell receptor beta chains drawn from one sample of a study of T cells in Graves' hyperthyroidism and ophthalmopathy. TCRdb redid the calling of the multiplex PCR reads with MiXCR, one entry per CDR3 protein. The sample has about 610,000 distinct CDR3 sequences; more than 15% are singletons. Sample: blood. The receptors shown here come from a woman aged 35 to 49 with Graves' ophthalmopathy. CDR3s include the opening cysteine and the closing phenylalanine or tryptophan. The order of the fields is D gene, clone size, J gene, V gene, CDR3 protein, CDR3 DNA. A D gene is named only where the DNA matches it firmly. Clone size is not always given. Where it is, it says once, few, many or a class for expanded clones.

d_gene: TRBD1
abundance: NA
j_gene: TRBJ1-1
v_gene: TRBV28
CDR3aa: CASRKPTGDTEAFF
CDR3nt: TGTGCCAGCAGAAAACCGACAGGGGACACTGAAGCTTTCTTT

d_gene: NA
abundance: NA
j_gene: TRBJ1-2
v_gene: TRBV6-1
CDR3aa: CASSPGVGQGYGYTF
CDR3nt: TGTGCCAGCAGTCCGGGGGTAGGGCAGGGGTATGGCTACACCTTC

d_gene: NA
abundance: many
j_gene: TRBJ1-2
v_gene: TRBV3-1
CDR3aa: CASSQERFGYTF
CDR3nt: TGTGCCAGCAGCCAAGAACGGTTTGGCTACACCTTC

d_gene: TRBD1
abundance: NA
j_gene: TRBJ2-7
v_gene: TRBV10-2
CDR3aa: CASSRGRDRVHEQYF
CDR3nt: TGCGCCAGCAGTAGGGGCCGGGACAGGGTACACGAGCAGTACTTC

d_gene: TRBD1
abundance: many
j_gene: TRBJ2-7
v_gene: TRBV28
CDR3aa: CASSFGTGGPYEQYF
CDR3nt: TGTGCCAGCAGTTTCGGGACAGGGGGGCCCTACGAGCAGTACTTC

d_gene: NA
abundance: many
j_gene: TRBJ2-7
v_gene: TRBV25-1
CDR3aa: CASSEGQIRKQYF
CDR3nt: TGTGCCAGCAGTGAAGGACAGATACGAAAGCAGTACTTC

d_gene: NA
abundance: many
j_gene: TRBJ1-1
v_gene: TRBV11-2
CDR3aa: CASSLAAGVTEAFF
CDR3nt: TGTGCCAGCAGCTTAGCCGCGGGAGTAACTGAAGCTTTCTTT

d_gene: NA
abundance: NA
j_gene: TRBJ1-2
v_gene: TRBV18
CDR3aa: CASSPPSGIKNYGYTF
CDR3nt: TGTGCCAGCTCACCACCGTCCGGGATTAAGAACTATGGCTACACCTTC

d_gene: TRBD1
abundance: many
j_gene: TRBJ2-3
v_gene: TRBV5-1
CDR3aa: CASSLTGAKVADTQYF
CDR3nt: TGCGCCAGCAGCTTGACAGGGGCGAAGGTCGCAGATACGCAGTATTTT

d_gene: NA
abundance: many
j_gene: TRBJ1-4
v_gene: TRBV13
CDR3aa: CASRQPRTDGEKLFF
CDR3nt: TGTGCCAGCAGACAACCTAGGACCGACGGTGAAAAACTGTTTTTT

d_gene: NA
abundance: NA
j_gene: TRBJ1-1
v_gene: TRBV6-5
CDR3aa: CASSFYMAGTEAFF
CDR3nt: TGTGCCAGCAGTTTCTACATGGCGGGCACTGAAGCTTTCTTT

d_gene: TRBD1
abundance: many
j_gene: TRBJ1-2
v_gene: TRBV3-1
CDR3aa: CASSQGTGNYGYTF
CDR3nt: TGTGCCAGCAGCCAAGGGACAGGGAACTATGGCTACACCTTC

d_gene: NA
abundance: many
j_gene: TRBJ1-5
v_gene: TRBV2
CDR3aa: CASSVGQISQPQHF
CDR3nt: TGTGCCAGCAGTGTCGGGCAGATTTCTCAGCCCCAGCATTTT

d_gene: NA
abundance: many
j_gene: TRBJ2-7
v_gene: TRBV29-1
CDR3aa: CSVEDLPGALGEQYF
CDR3nt: TGCAGCGTTGAAGATCTTCCGGGAGCTCTAGGCGAGCAGTACTTC

d_gene: NA
abundance: many
j_gene: TRBJ1-1
v_gene: TRBV6-1
CDR3aa: CASSERSSLLEAFF
CDR3nt: TGTGCCAGCAGTGAAAGGTCGTCCCTCCTTGAAGCTTTCTTT

d_gene: NA
abundance: many
j_gene: TRBJ2-1
v_gene: TRBV11-2
CDR3aa: CASSPGFAGNNEQFF
CDR3nt: TGTGCCAGCAGCCCAGGGTTTGCGGGGAACAATGAGCAGTTCTTC

d_gene: NA
abundance: few
j_gene: TRBJ2-3
v_gene: TRBV2
CDR3aa: CASSEDRGYTQYF
CDR3nt: TGTGCCAGCAGTGAAGATCGGGGGTATACGCAGTATTTT

d_gene: TRBD1
abundance: many
j_gene: TRBJ1-1
v_gene: TRBV29-1
CDR3aa: CSVSGGTEAFF
CDR3nt: TGCAGCGTCTCAGGGGGCACTGAAGCTTTCTTT

d_gene: TRBD2
abundance: NA
j_gene: TRBJ2-1
v_gene: TRBV6-2/TRBV6-3
CDR3aa: CASSASIAGTSGFRSYNGQFF
CDR3nt: TGTGCCAGCAGTGCTTCAATCGCTGGGACTAGCGGGTTTCGCTCCTACAATGGGCAGTTCTTC

d_gene: NA
abundance: many
j_gene: TRBJ2-3
v_gene: TRBV30
CDR3aa: CAWIGPGRDGDTQYF
CDR3nt: TGTGCCTGGATTGGCCCGGGACGGGACGGAGATACGCAGTATTTT

d_gene: NA
abundance: NA
j_gene: TRBJ2-7
v_gene: TRBV6-1
CDR3aa: CASRRAGDSYEQYF
CDR3nt: TGTGCCAGCAGGAGGGCAGGGGACTCCTACGAGCAGTACTTC

d_gene: NA
abundance: NA
j_gene: TRBJ2-3
v_gene: TRBV9
CDR3aa: CASSPSVYGSSTDTQYF
CDR3nt: TGTGCCAGCAGCCCCAGCGTATACGGCTCTAGCACAGATACGCAGTATTTT

d_gene: NA
abundance: many
j_gene: TRBJ2-3
v_gene: TRBV6-5
CDR3aa: CASSYEGYTDTQYF
CDR3nt: TGTGCCAGCAGTTACGAGGGGTACACAGATACGCAGTATTTT

d_gene: NA
abundance: many
j_gene: TRBJ2-2
v_gene: TRBV28
CDR3aa: CASRGPRSSNTGELFF
CDR3nt: TGTGCCAGCAGGGGTCCCCGGTCGTCGAACACCGGGGAGCTGTTTTTT

d_gene: TRBD2
abundance: many
j_gene: TRBJ2-1
v_gene: TRBV18
CDR3aa: CASSPGGRDYNEQFF
CDR3nt: TGTGCCAGCTCACCCGGCGGGAGAGACTACAATGAGCAGTTCTTC

d_gene: NA
abundance: NA
j_gene: TRBJ2-2
v_gene: TRBV6-6
CDR3aa: CASSYERAGSGTGELFF
CDR3nt: TGTGCCAGCAGTTACGAGCGAGCAGGGTCGGGCACCGGGGAGCTGTTTTTT

d_gene: NA
abundance: NA
j_gene: TRBJ2-5
v_gene: TRBV29-1
CDR3aa: CSVGGRAGETQYF
CDR3nt: TGCAGCGTCGGTGGGCGGGCCGGTGAGACCCAGTACTTC

d_gene: NA
abundance: many
j_gene: TRBJ2-1
v_gene: TRBV30
CDR3aa: CAWRSTSRSWFF
CDR3nt: TGTGCCTGGAGATCCACCTCCCGGTCGTGGTTCTTC

d_gene: NA
abundance: NA
j_gene: TRBJ1-2
v_gene: TRBV27
CDR3aa: CASSSGGIRDGYTF
CDR3nt: TGTGCCAGCAGTTCGGGGGGCATTAGAGATGGCTACACCTTC

d_gene: TRBD2
abundance: many
j_gene: TRBJ2-7
v_gene: TRBV20-1
CDR3aa: CSARRLAGVGYEQYF
CDR3nt: TGCAGTGCTAGGCGCCTAGCGGGAGTAGGATACGAGCAGTACTTC

d_gene: NA
abundance: few
j_gene: TRBJ2-1
v_gene: TRBV19
CDR3aa: CASSIAENYNEQFF
CDR3nt: TGTGCCAGTAGTATAGCGGAGAATTACAATGAGCAGTTCTTC

d_gene: NA
abundance: NA
j_gene: TRBJ1-3
v_gene: TRBV18
CDR3aa: CASSTTEQIRNTIYF
CDR3nt: TGTGCCAGCTCAACTACAGAGCAGATAAGAAACACCATATATTTT

d_gene: TRBD2
abundance: many
j_gene: TRBJ2-3
v_gene: TRBV20-1
CDR3aa: CSASRLADTDTQYF
CDR3nt: TGCAGTGCTAGTAGGCTAGCGGACACAGATACGCAGTATTTT

d_gene: TRBD1
abundance: many
j_gene: TRBJ2-1
v_gene: TRBV6-1
CDR3aa: CASSDKGQGYNEQFF
CDR3nt: TGTGCCAGCAGTGATAAGGGACAGGGATACAATGAGCAGTTCTTC

d_gene: TRBD1
abundance: many
j_gene: TRBJ1-5
v_gene: TRBV12-3/TRBV12-4
CDR3aa: CASRATGGNQPQHF
CDR3nt: TGTGCCAGCAGGGCTACAGGGGGCAATCAGCCCCAGCATTTT

d_gene: NA
abundance: NA
j_gene: TRBJ2-5
v_gene: TRBV6-2/TRBV6-3
CDR3aa: CASSYSYSGGKETQYF
CDR3nt: TGTGCCAGCAGTTACTCTTACTCCGGAGGGAAAGAGACCCAGTACTTC

d_gene: NA
abundance: NA
j_gene: TRBJ2-2
v_gene: TRBV7-3
CDR3aa: CASSLIPGTTGELFF
CDR3nt: TGTGCCAGCAGCTTAATCCCGGGAACTACCGGGGAGCTGTTTTTT